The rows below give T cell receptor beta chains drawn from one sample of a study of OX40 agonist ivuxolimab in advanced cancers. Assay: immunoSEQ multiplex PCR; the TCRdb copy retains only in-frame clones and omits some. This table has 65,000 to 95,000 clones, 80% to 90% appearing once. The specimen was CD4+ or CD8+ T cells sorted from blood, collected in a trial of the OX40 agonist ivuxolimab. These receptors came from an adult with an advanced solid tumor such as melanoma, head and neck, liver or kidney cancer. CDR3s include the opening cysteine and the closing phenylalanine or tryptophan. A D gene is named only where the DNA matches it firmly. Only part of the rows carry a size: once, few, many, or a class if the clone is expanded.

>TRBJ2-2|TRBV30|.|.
TGTGCCGGGTGGGAACCGAACACCGGGGAGCTGTTTTTT
CAGWEPNTGELFF
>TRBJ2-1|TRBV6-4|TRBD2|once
TGTGCCAGCAGACCCGGGGAGGGCCCCTACAATGAGCAGTTCTTC
CASRPGEGPYNEQFF
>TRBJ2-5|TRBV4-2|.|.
TGTGCCAGCAGCCTCAGTCGGGTTGGGACCCAGTACTTC
CASSLSRVGTQYF
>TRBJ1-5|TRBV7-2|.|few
TGTGCCAGCAGCCTATCGGGACAACTTAGCAATCAGCCCCAGCATTTT
CASSLSGQLSNQPQHF
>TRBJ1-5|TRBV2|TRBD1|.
TGTGCCAGCAGTGACAGGACAGGGGGCAATCAGCCCCAGCATTTT
CASSDRTGGNQPQHF
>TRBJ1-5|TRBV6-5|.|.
TGTGCCAGCAGTTACTCTGACCCGCCCCAGCATTTT
CASSYSDPPQHF
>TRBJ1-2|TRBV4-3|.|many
TGCGCCAGCAGCCAAGATCTTCGGTACTATGGCTACACCTTC
CASSQDLRYYGYTF
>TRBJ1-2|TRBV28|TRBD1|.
TGTGCCAGCAGTGAAAGACAGGGGATCCATGGCTACACCTTC
CASSERQGIHGYTF
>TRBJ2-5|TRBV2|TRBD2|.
TGTGCCAGCAGTTGGAGCGGGGGGGCGGAGACCCAGTACTTC
CASSWSGGAETQYF
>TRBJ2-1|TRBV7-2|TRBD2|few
TGTGCCAGCAGCTTGTTGTGGGAGGGTGAGCAGTTCTTC
CASSLLWEGEQFF
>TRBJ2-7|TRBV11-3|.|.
TGTGCCAGCAGCTTTGGGACTGGACTCTCCTACGAGCAGTACTTC
CASSFGTGLSYEQYF
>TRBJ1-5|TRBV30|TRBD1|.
TGTGCCTGGGAAGCAGGGGGTAATCAGCCCCAGCATTTT
CAWEAGGNQPQHF
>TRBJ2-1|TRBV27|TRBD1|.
TGTGCCAGCAGGCCACAGGGGGAAGTCTCCTACAATGAGCAGTTCTTC
CASRPQGEVSYNEQFF
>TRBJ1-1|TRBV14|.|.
TGTGCCAGCAGCCAAACAAGGCGCACCACTGAAGCTTTCTTT
CASSQTRRTTEAFF
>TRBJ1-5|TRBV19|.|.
TGTGCCAGAGGGCGGGGGGCCGCCGTAGAAGGCCAGCCCCAGCATTTT
CARGRGAAVEGQPQHF
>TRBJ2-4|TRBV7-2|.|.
TGTGCCAGCAGCCAACGGACAGCGGGTTTAAACATTCAGTACTTC
CASSQRTAGLNIQYF
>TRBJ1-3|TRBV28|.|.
TGTGCCAGCAGTTGGGGCAGGGGACGCGAGAGCTCTGGAAACACCATATATTTT
CASSWGRGRESSGNTIYF
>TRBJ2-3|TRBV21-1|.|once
TGCTCCGGGGCTAGCACAGATACGCAGTATTTT
CSGASTDTQYF
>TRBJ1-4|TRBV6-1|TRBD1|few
TGTGCCAGCAGTGAGCCGGGACAGCCTAATGAAAAACTGTTTTTT
CASSEPGQPNEKLFF
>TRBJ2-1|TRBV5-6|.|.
TGTGCCAGCAGCTTGGAGCTCAACTCCTACAATGAGCAGTTCTTC
CASSLELNSYNEQFF
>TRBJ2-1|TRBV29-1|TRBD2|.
TGCAGCGCCCGGGGTACTAGCGGGAGGGCAGGTGAGCAGTTCTTC
CSARGTSGRAGEQFF
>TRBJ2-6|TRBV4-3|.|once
TGCGCCAGCAGCCAAGAAACTCGTCGGGCTGGGGCCAACGTCCTGACTTTC
CASSQETRRAGANVLTF
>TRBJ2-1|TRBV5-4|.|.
TGTGCCAGCAGCTTGGGTGCCGGGAGATCTGGCAATGAGCAGTTCTTC
CASSLGAGRSGNEQFF
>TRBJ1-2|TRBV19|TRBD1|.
TGTGCCAGTAGTCCGGGACAGAACTATGGCTACACCTTC
CASSPGQNYGYTF
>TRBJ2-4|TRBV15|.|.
TGTGCCACCAGCAGAGATACCCTAGCGTACATTCAGTACTTC
CATSRDTLAYIQYF
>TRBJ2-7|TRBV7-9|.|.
TGTGCCAGCAGCTTAGGCTCGGCGTACGAGCAGTACTTC
CASSLGSAYEQYF
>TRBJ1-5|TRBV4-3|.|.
TGCGCCAGCAGCCAAGATGCGGGCAGGGAGGTCGCTCAGCCCCAGCATTTT
CASSQDAGREVAQPQHF
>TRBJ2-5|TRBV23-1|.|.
TGCGCCAGCAGTCAAAGGTGGCAGGCTCGGCCTGAGACCCAGTACTTC
CASSQRWQARPETQYF
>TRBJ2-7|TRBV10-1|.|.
TGCGCCAGCAGTGGAGACCACGGCTCCTACGAGCAGTACTTC
CASSGDHGSYEQYF
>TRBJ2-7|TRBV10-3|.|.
TGTGCCATCAGTGAGTCCGACAGTTACGAGCAGTACTTC
CAISESDSYEQYF
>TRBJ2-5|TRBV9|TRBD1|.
TGTGCCAGCAGCGTAGCATCAGGGGGCTTGGTAGAGACCCAGTACTTC
CASSVASGGLVETQYF
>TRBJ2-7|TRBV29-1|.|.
TGCAGCGTTGAACCCGACAATTCCTACGAGCAGTACTTC
CSVEPDNSYEQYF
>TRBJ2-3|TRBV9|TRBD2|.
TGTGCCAGCAGCGTAGCAATTTGGCGGGAGGATCGCCCAGATACGCAGTATTTT
CASSVAIWREDRPDTQYF
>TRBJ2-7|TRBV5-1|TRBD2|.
TGCGCCAGCAGCTTGGTTGCGGGGGCCTACGAGCAGTACTTC
CASSLVAGAYEQYF
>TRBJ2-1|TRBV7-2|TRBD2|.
TGTGCCAGCAGCTTTTCCGGGACTAGCGTCAATGAGCAGTTCTTC
CASSFSGTSVNEQFF
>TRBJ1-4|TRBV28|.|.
TGTGCCATCACTGCGGGGGGGAATGAAAAACTGTTTTTT
CAITAGGNEKLFF
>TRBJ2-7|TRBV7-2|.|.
TGTGCCAGCAGCGTACTAGCTTCCTACGAGCAGTACTTC
CASSVLASYEQYF
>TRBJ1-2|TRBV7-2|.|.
TGTGCCAGCAGCTATGAGACTGGGGGCTATGGCTACACCTTC
CASSYETGGYGYTF
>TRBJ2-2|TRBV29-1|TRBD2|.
TGCAGCGTCCGACTAGCCGATAGCACCGGGGAGCTGTTTTTT
CSVRLADSTGELFF
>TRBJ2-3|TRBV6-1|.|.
TGTGCCAGCAGTGAATCAGGGGTATCAACAGATACGCAGTATTTT
CASSESGVSTDTQYF
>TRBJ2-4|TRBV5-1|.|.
TGCGCCAGCAGCTTGGGTTTGGGGAGTTACATTCAGTACTTC
CASSLGLGSYIQYF
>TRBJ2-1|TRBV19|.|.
TGTGCCAGTAGTATAGGCAGCCAAGGGTTTCAGAATGAGCAGTTCTTC
CASSIGSQGFQNEQFF